This TCR beta chain was sequenced for a study of blood T cell repertoires in COVID-19. As for the study in general: Donors in the United States, Italy and Spain gave samples during acute or convalescent COVID-19. T cells, B-cell-depleted T cells, or PBMCs supplied cDNA or gDNA.

This clone was recorded once. The protocol was immunoSEQ multiplex PCR, while the TCRdb copy is restricted to in-frame clones and leaves out a portion. Of roughly 130,000 clones listed, approximately 88% are singletons. This CDR3 is 17 amino acids long. The germline V gene has CDR1 LGHNA and CDR2 YNFKEQ. Trimming removed 1 base from V and 5 bases from J; junction bases left unmatched: 8. This receptor was identified in a woman in her 30s who had recovered from COVID-19. The rearrangement joins TRBV4-2 to TRBJ1-1; 12 bases agree with TRBD1. The sample consisted of peripheral blood. DNA for the CDR3: TGTGCCAGCAGCCAAGTAGGGACAGGGGGCTTCGAAACTGAAGCTTTCTTT. This sequence encodes CASSQVGTGGFETEAFF.